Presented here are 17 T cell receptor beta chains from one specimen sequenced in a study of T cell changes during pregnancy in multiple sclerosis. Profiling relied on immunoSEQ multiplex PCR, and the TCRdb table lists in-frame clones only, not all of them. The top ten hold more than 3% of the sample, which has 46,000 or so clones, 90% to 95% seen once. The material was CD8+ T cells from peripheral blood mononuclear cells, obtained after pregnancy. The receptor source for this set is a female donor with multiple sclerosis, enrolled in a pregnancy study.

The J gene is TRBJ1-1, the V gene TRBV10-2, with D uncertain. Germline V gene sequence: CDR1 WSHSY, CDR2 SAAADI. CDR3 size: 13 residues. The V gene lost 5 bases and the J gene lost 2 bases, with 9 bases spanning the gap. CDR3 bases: TGCGCCAGCAGTATTGGCCAAAACACTGAAGCTTTCTTT. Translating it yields CASSIGQNTEAFF.

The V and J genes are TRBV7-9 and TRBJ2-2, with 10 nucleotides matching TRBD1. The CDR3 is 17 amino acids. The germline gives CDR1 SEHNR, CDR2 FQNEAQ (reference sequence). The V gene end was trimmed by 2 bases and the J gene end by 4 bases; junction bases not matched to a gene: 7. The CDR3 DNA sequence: TGTGCCAGCAGCTTAACGGACAGGGGGTATCGCACCGGGGAGCTGTTTTTT. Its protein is CASSLTDRGYRTGELFF.

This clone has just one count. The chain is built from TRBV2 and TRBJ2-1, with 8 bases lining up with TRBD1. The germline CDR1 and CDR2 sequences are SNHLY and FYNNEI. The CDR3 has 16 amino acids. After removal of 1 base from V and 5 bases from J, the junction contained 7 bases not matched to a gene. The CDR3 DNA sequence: TGTGCCAGCAGTGAAGGGCAGGGGGCGCGCGACAATGAGCAGTTCTTC. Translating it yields CASSEGQGARDNEQFF.

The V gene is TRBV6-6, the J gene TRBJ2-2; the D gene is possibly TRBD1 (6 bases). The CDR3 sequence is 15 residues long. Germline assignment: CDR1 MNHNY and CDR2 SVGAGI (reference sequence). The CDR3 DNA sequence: TGTGCTCTGAACAGGGTAGGGACGAACACCGGGGAGCTGTTTTTT. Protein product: CALNRVGTNTGELFF.

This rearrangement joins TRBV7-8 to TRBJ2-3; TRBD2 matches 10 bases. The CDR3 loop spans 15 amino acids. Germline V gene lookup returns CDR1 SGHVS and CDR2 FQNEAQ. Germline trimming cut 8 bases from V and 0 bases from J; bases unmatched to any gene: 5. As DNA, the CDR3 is TGTGCCAGCGCAGCGGGAGGGACTAGCACAGATACGCAGTATTTT. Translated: CASAAGGTSTDTQYF.

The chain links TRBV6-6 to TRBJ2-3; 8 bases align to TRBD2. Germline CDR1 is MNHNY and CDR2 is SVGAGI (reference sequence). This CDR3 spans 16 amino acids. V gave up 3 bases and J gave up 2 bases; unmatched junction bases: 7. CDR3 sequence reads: CASSYSHSGATDTQYF. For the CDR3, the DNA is TGTGCCAGCAGTTATTCTCATAGCGGGGCCACAGATACGCAGTATTTT.

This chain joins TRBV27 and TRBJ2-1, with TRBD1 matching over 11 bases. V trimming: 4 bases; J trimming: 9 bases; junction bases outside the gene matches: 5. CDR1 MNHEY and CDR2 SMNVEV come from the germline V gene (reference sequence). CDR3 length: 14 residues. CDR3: CASSSGQGAFEQFF. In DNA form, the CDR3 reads TGTGCCAGCAGTTCCGGACAGGGGGCTTTTGAGCAGTTCTTC.

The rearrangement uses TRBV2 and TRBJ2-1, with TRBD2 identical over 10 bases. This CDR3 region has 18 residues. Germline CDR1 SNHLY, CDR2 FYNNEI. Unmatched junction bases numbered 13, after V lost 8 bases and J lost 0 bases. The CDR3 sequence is CASLPGLASLSSYNEQFF. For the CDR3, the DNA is TGTGCCAGCCTCCCGGGACTAGCGTCTTTGAGCTCCTACAATGAGCAGTTCTTC. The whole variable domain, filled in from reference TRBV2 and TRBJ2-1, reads EPEVTQTPSHQVTQMGQEVILRCVPISNHLYFYWYRQILGQKVEFLVSFYNNEISEKSEIFDDQFSVERPDGSNFTLKIRSTKLEDSAMYFCASLPGLASLSSYNEQFFGPGTRLTVL.

CDR3 sequence: CASRSGTENEKLFF. CDR3 DNA sequence: TGTGCCAGCAGATCCGGGACAGAAAATGAAAAACTGTTTTTT. V usage is TRBV28 and J usage is TRBJ1-4; 7 nucleotides match TRBD1. The germline CDR1 and CDR2 sequences are MDHEN and SYDVKM. This CDR3 contains 14 residues. The junction had 6 bases not matched to a gene; V was cut back by 6 bases and J by 5 bases.

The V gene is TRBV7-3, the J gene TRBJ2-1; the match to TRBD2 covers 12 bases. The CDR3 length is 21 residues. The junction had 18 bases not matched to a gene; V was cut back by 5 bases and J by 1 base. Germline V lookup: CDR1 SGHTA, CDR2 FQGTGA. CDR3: CASSPGRLAGVPRGSYNEQFF. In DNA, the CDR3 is TGTGCCAGCAGCCCCGGTAGACTAGCGGGAGTCCCTCGGGGGTCCTACAATGAGCAGTTCTTC. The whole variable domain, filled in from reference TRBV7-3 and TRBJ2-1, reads GAGVSQTPSNKVTEKGKYVELRCDPISGHTALYWYRQSLGQGPEFLIYFQGTGAADDSGLPNDRFFAVRPEGSVSTLKIQRTERGDSAVYLCASSPGRLAGVPRGSYNEQFFGPGTRLTVL.

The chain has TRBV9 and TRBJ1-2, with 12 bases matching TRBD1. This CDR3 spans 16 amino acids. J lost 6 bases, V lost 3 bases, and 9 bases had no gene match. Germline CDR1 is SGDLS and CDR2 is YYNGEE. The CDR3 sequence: CASSDGTGGSFDGYTF. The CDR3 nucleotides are TGTGCCAGCAGCGATGGGACAGGGGGCAGTTTTGATGGCTACACCTTC.

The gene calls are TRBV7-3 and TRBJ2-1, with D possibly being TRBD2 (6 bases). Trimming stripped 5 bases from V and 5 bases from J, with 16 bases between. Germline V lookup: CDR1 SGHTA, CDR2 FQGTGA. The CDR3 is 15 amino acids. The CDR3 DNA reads TGTGCCAGCAGCCCTCTGGGGGGTTATAACAATGAGCAGTTCTTC. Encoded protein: CASSPLGGYNNEQFF.

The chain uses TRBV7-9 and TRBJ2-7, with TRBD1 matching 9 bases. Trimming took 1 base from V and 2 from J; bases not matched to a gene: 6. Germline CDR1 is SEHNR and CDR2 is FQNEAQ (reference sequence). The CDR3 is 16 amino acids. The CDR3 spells CASSLGRDRDTYEQYF. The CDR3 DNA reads TGTGCCAGCAGCTTAGGTCGGGACAGGGATACCTACGAGCAGTACTTC.

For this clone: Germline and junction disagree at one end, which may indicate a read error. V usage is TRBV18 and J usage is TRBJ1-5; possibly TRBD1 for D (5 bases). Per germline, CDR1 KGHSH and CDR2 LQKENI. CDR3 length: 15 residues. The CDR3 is CASSPRGEINRPQHF. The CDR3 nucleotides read TGTGCCAGCTCACCCCGGGGGGAAATCAATCGGCCCCAGCATTTT.

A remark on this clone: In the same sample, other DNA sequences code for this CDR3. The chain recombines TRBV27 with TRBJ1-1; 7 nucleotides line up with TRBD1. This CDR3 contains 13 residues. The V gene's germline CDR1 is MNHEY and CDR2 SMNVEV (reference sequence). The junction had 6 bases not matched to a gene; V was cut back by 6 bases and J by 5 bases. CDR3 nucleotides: TGTGCCAGCAGCTTGCAGGGGGGAACTGAAGCTTTCTTT. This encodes CASSLQGGTEAFF.

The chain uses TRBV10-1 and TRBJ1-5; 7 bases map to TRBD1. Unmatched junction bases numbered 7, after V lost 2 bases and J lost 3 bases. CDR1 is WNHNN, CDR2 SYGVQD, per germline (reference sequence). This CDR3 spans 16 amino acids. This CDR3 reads CASSETRDRHNQPQHF. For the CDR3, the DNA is TGCGCCAGCAGTGAGACCCGGGACAGACACAATCAGCCCCAGCATTTT.

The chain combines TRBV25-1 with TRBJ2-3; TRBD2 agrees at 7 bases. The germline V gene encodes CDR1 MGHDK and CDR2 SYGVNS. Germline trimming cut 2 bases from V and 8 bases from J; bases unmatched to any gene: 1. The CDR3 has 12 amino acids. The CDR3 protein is CASSEGGGTQYF. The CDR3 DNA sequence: TGTGCCAGCAGTGAAGGGGGGGGTACGCAGTATTTT.